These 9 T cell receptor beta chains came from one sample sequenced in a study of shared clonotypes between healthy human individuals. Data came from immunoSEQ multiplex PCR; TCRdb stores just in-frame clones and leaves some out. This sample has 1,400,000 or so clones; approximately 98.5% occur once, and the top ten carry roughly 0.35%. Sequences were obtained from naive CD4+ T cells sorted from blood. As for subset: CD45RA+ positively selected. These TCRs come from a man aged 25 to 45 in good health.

Here the CDR3 reads CASSPRGMNGNTIYF. As DNA, the CDR3 is TGTGCCAGCAGCCCTAGGGGCATGAACGGAAACACCATATATTTT. This sequence joins TRBV7-6 and TRBJ1-3, with a possible D match to TRBD1 (5 bases). Deletions cut 5 bases from V and 4 bases from J, with 15 bases between. The CDR3 totals 15 residues. CDR1 is SGHVS and CDR2 is FNYEAQ in the germline V gene.

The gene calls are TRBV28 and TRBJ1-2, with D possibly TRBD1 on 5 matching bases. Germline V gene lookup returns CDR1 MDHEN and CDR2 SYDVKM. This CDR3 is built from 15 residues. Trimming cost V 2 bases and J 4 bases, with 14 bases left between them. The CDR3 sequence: CASSLPLGHSYGYTF. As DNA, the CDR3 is TGTGCCAGCAGTTTACCCCTGGGGCACTCCTATGGCTACACCTTC.

The CDR3 nucleotides read TGTGCCAGTACCAAAAACAGAAACACAGATACGCAGTATTTT. Encoded protein: CASTKNRNTDTQYF. The chain has TRBV19 and TRBJ2-3; D is ambiguous. Germline-derived CDR1 and CDR2 are LNHDA and SQIVND (reference sequence). CDR3 length equals 14 residues. Trimming pared 7 bases from V and 2 bases from J, leaving 13 bases between.

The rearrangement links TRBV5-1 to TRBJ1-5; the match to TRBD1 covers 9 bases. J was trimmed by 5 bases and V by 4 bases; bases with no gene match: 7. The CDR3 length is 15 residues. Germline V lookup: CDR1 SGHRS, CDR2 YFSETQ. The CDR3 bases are TGCGCCAGCAGCCCAGAACAGGGGGCGCATCAGCCCCAGCATTTT. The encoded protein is CASSPEQGAHQPQHF.

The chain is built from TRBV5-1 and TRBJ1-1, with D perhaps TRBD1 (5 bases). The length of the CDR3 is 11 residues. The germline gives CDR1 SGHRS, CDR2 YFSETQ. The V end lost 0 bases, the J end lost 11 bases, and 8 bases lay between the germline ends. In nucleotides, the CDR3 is TGCGCCAGCAGCTTGGGACAGCGGGCTTTCTTT. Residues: CASSLGQRAFF.

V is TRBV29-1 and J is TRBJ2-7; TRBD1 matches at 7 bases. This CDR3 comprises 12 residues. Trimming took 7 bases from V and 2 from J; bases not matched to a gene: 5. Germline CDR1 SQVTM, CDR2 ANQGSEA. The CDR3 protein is CSAYTGAYEQYF. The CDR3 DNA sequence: TGCAGCGCTTATACAGGGGCCTACGAGCAGTACTTC.

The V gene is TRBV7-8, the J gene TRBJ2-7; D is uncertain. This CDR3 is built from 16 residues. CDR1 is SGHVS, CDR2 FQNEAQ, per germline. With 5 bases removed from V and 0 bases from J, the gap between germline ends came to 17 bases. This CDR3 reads CASSQSGLVGSYEQYF. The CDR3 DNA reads TGTGCCAGCAGCCAGTCCGGGCTGGTGGGCTCCTACGAGCAGTACTTC.

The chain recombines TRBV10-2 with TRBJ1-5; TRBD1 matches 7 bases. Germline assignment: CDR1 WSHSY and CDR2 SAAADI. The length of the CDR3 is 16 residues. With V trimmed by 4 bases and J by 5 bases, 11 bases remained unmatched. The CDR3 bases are TGCGCCAGCAGTGGGTTTCTGGGACAGCCCGATCAGCCCCAGCATTTT. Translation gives CASSGFLGQPDQPQHF.

CDR3 DNA sequence: TGTGCCAGCAGCCACCGTACCCGGCGTGGGACCCAGTACTTC. It specifies CASSHRTRRGTQYF. This chain connects TRBV14 to TRBJ2-5; D gene uncertain. This CDR3 has 14 residues. Looked up from germline, CDR1 is SGHDN and CDR2 is FVKESK. The V end lost 3 bases, the J end lost 7 bases, and 15 bases lay between the germline ends.